The 29 T cell receptor beta chains below were found in one sample sequenced in a study of preoperative IRX-2 immunotherapy in early breast cancer. The protocol was immunoSEQ multiplex PCR, while the TCRdb copy is restricted to in-frame clones and leaves out a portion. The sample shows 40,000 to 50,000 clones, approximately 80% of them seen only once. This sample's treatment: preoperative locoregional IRX-2 cytokine immunotherapy. The starting material was tumor tissue, obtained after IRX-2 immunotherapy. The receptor source for this set is a human donor with breast cancer.

The chain uses TRBV6-7 and TRBJ2-1; TRBD2 is a possible D gene (5 bases). TRBV6-7 is recorded as an ORF, its role being uncertain. The CDR3 spans 11 residues. V shed 8 bases and J shed 9 bases, with 11 bases lying between them. CDR3 protein: CASERVGEQFF. CDR3 in DNA: TGTGCCAGCGAGAGGGTCGGTGAGCAGTTCTTC.

This clone has only one observation. Here the CDR3 reads CASSASLRQGAHEQYF. The CDR3 region has the DNA TGTGCCAGCAGCGCCTCATTGCGGCAGGGGGCCCACGAGCAGTACTTC. This chain uses TRBV7-6 with TRBJ2-7; TRBD1 matches 8 bases. Germline CDR1 is SGHVS and CDR2 is FNYEAQ. The V gene end was trimmed by 5 bases and the J gene end by 5 bases; junction bases not matched to a gene: 14. The CDR3 runs 16 residues.

This chain connects TRBV7-5 to TRBJ2-7. TRBV7-5 is an annotated pseudogene. The CDR3 has 15 amino acids. The CDR3 DNA sequence: TGTGCCAGCAGCTTAAAGGTCGTACTCACCTACGAGCAGTACTTC. It codes for CASSLKVVLTYEQYF.

The chain couples TRBV18 to TRBJ1-6; D possibly corresponds to TRBD1 (6 bases). The germline V gene encodes CDR1 KGHSH and CDR2 LQKENI. The CDR3 length is 16 residues. V lost 5 bases and J lost 4, with 15 bases in between. The CDR3 DNA sequence: TGTGCCAGCTCAATCCGACAGGACCCTTATAATTCACCCCTCCACTTT. It translates to CASSIRQDPYNSPLHF.

In its sample, this clone was seen once. This chain connects TRBV5-1 to TRBJ2-3, with D possibly matching TRBD2 (6 bases). This CDR3 is built from 15 residues. The V gene lost 7 bases and the J gene lost 1 base, with 16 bases spanning the gap. In germline, CDR1 is SGHRS, CDR2 YFSETQ. The CDR3 region is CASSLEGRGTDTQYF. CDR3 coding DNA: TGCGCCAGCTCTTTGGAGGGCAGGGGCACAGATACGCAGTATTTT.

This clone was seen more than once but under ten times. The rearrangement links TRBV6-8 to TRBJ2-3, with 10 bases fitting TRBD1. Looked up from germline, CDR1 is MNHGY and CDR2 is SAAAGT. This CDR3 spans 14 amino acids. After removal of 11 bases from V and 2 bases from J, the junction contained 7 bases not matched to a gene. In DNA, the CDR3 is TGTGCCGGGAGACAGGGGGCAGTCACAGATACGCAGTATTTT. Protein: CAGRQGAVTDTQYF.

This clone was seen just once. At one of its ends the junction is not consistent with the germline gene, which may arise from a read error. The chain couples TRBV6-8 to TRBJ2-2; D is undetermined. This CDR3 spans 14 amino acids. The germline V gene encodes CDR1 MNHGY and CDR2 SAAAGT. CDR3 amino acids: CAISPRSNTGELFF. CDR3 DNA: TGTGCCATCAGTCCTCGATCGAACACCGGGGAGCTGTTTTTT.

The V gene is TRBV22-1, the J gene TRBJ2-3; the D call of TRBD2 is as the table states it, not checked on the DNA. TRBV22-1 is deemed a pseudogene. The CDR3 totals 16 residues. The CDR3 sequence: CASSPSGPTFTDTQYF. The CDR3, as DNA: TGTGCCAGCAGCCCTAGCGGGCCAACCTTCACAGATACGCAGTATTTT.

The chain couples TRBV29-1 to TRBJ2-1; no reliable D call. Trimming removed 6 bases at V and 9 bases at J, with 15 bases between. The germline V gene encodes CDR1 SQVTM and CDR2 ANQGSEA. The CDR3 consists of 12 residues. In DNA, the CDR3 is TGCAGCGTCACGGTGAACATGAGTGAGCAGTTCTTC. It specifies CSVTVNMSEQFF.

The rearrangement links TRBV15 to TRBJ1-5, with TRBD1 matching over 10 bases. Trimming at V came to 0 bases and at J to 2 bases, leaving 4 bases not matched to a gene. The CDR3 length is 17 residues. The germline V gene encodes CDR1 LNHNV and CDR2 YYDKDF (reference sequence). The CDR3 sequence is CATSRDWGTGGNQPQHF. Written as DNA, the CDR3 is TGTGCCACCAGCAGAGATTGGGGGACAGGGGGCAATCAGCCCCAGCATTTT.

The V gene is TRBV6-8, the J gene TRBJ2-2; maybe TRBD2 (6 bases). From germline, CDR1 is MNHGY and CDR2 SAAAGT. Trimming took 4 bases from V and 1 from J, leaving 22 bases between them. The CDR3 contains 19 residues. CDR3 coding DNA: TGTGCCAGCAGTTTCCGCCCGGACTACGGAATCAAGAACACCGGGGAGCTGTTTTTT. Amino acids: CASSFRPDYGIKNTGELFF.

The CDR3 nucleotides are TGTGCCAGCAGTTACCGTCGGGACAGGGGTTACGAGCAGTACTTC. Protein sequence: CASSYRRDRGYEQYF. V and J are TRBV6-8 and TRBJ2-7; 10 positions agree with TRBD1. The CDR3 length is 15 residues. Germline assignment: CDR1 MNHGY and CDR2 SAAAGT. With 2 bases clipped from V and 4 bases from J, the junction kept 5 bases outside the gene matches.

V and J are TRBV11-3 and TRBJ2-5; 9 bases fit TRBD1. This CDR3 region has 18 residues. Germline CDR1 reads SGHNT; CDR2 reads YENEEA. J gave up 0 bases and V 1 base, and 9 bases lay outside the gene matches. CDR3 sequence (DNA): TGTGCCAGCAGCTTAGGAGGGCGACAGGGGGTAAACCAAGAGACCCAGTACTTC. Translation: CASSLGGRQGVNQETQYF.

J is TRBJ2-1 and V is TRBV6-8; no clear D. V lost 0 bases and J lost 4, with 19 bases in between. Germline loops: CDR1 MNHGY, CDR2 SAAAGT. The length of the CDR3 is 18 residues. In DNA form, the CDR3 reads TGTGCCAGCAGTTACTCGAGCTTTATGGTAAAGGGATACAATGAGCAGTTCTTC. Amino acid sequence: CASSYSSFMVKGYNEQFF.

This chain connects TRBV19 to TRBJ1-1; D is uncertain. The germline V gene encodes CDR1 LNHDA and CDR2 SQIVND (reference sequence). The CDR3 is 13 amino acids. The V gene lost 7 bases and the J gene lost 0 bases, with 9 bases spanning the gap. The CDR3 region is CASIGYLNTEAFF. CDR3 DNA sequence: TGTGCCAGTATCGGGTATTTGAACACTGAAGCTTTCTTT.

In this sample, this clone turned up once. In the same sample, other DNA sequences code for this CDR3. The chain links TRBV18 to TRBJ2-7; D is unclear. V was trimmed by 3 bases and J by 1 base, leaving 4 bases between them. The length of the CDR3 is 12 residues. Germline CDR1 and CDR2: KGHSH and LQKENI. CDR3: CASSPGSYEQYF. The CDR3 DNA is TGTGCCAGCTCACCCGGGTCCTACGAGCAGTACTTC.

The genes are TRBV5-1 and TRBJ2-1; 10 positions match TRBD2. Germline V gene sequence: CDR1 SGHRS, CDR2 YFSETQ. The CDR3 length is 17 residues. With V trimmed by 7 bases and J by 6 bases, 16 bases remained unmatched. The CDR3, as DNA: TGCGCCAGCGAGGACTTGCGGGCTAGCGGGAGTTTCAATGAGCAGTTCTTC. Amino acids: CASEDLRASGSFNEQFF.

The chain recombines TRBV23-1 with TRBJ2-7; D not resolved. TRBV23-1 is labeled an ORF, and its function is uncertain. V was clipped by 6 bases and J by 3 bases, with 12 bases between them. This CDR3 is 13 amino acids long. The CDR3 sequence: CASSLTHRYEQYF. For the CDR3, the DNA is TGCGCCAGCAGCTTGACCCACCGCTACGAGCAGTACTTC.

V is TRBV30 and J is TRBJ2-1, with 10 bases that match TRBD2. The V gene's germline CDR1 is GTSNPN and CDR2 SVGIG (reference sequence). V dropped 4 bases and J dropped 8; count of bases not matched to a gene: 11. The length of the CDR3 is 15 residues. CDR3 loop: CAWTKRRLAGDEQFF. The DNA for the CDR3 is TGTGCCTGGACCAAAAGGCGGCTAGCGGGAGATGAGCAGTTCTTC.

The rearrangement uses TRBV18 and TRBJ2-3, with D possibly matching TRBD2 (6 bases). Germline CDR1 KGHSH, CDR2 LQKENI. V gave up 9 bases and J gave up 0 bases, with 25 bases separating them. The CDR3 extends over 18 amino acids. The CDR3 loop is CASRSLPGGHGSTDTQYF. In nucleotides, the CDR3 is TGTGCCAGTCGCTCCCTTCCCGGAGGGCACGGGAGCACAGATACGCAGTATTTT.

This clone was found a few times. The rearrangement joins TRBV11-3 to TRBJ2-4; 9 bases match TRBD2. Germline trimming cut 4 bases from V and 9 bases from J; bases unmatched to any gene: 16. This CDR3 has 17 amino acids. CDR1 SGHNT and CDR2 YENEEA come from the germline V gene. The CDR3 DNA follows: TGTGCCAGCAGCTCTTGGGGTAGCGGGAGCCGGGGGGTCATTCAGTACTTC. Protein: CASSSWGSGSRGVIQYF.

Sample share makes this clone medium-sized (0.01 to 0.1%). The rearrangement links TRBV11-3 to TRBJ2-7; D possibly corresponds to TRBD2 (7 bases). The CDR3 totals 15 residues. The germline CDR1 and CDR2 sequences are SGHNT and YENEEA. Trimming shortened V by 4 bases and J by 2 bases, and 15 bases separated the two germline ends. The CDR3 DNA is TGTGCCAGCAGCTCGGGGGGCAGTTCAACCTACGAGCAGTACTTC. Translating it yields CASSSGGSSTYEQYF.

This chain links TRBV19 with TRBJ1-1; maybe TRBD1 (6 bases). V was cut by 4 bases and J by 1 base, with 10 bases left in between. Germline V gene lookup returns CDR1 LNHDA and CDR2 SQIVND (reference sequence). The CDR3 spans 14 residues. The CDR3 here is CASSTGAGNTEAFF. The CDR3 coding sequence is TGTGCCAGTAGTACAGGGGCGGGGAACACTGAAGCTTTCTTT.

Only a few counts were recorded for this clone. J is TRBJ2-3 and V is TRBV11-3, with D possibly being TRBD2 (5 bases). Per the germline V gene, CDR1 is SGHNT and CDR2 is YENEEA. The ends were cut back, 6 bases at V and 3 bases at J, with 16 bases in the middle. This CDR3 contains 15 residues. The CDR3, as DNA: TGTGCCAGCAGTCCGGTCGGGATAAGGACAGATACGCAGTATTTT. This gives the protein CASSPVGIRTDTQYF.

CDR3 sequence (DNA): TGTGCCAGTAGTCCACTAGCGGGAGCCTACGAGCAGTACTTC. Protein sequence: CASSPLAGAYEQYF. The V gene is TRBV19, the J gene TRBJ2-7, with 11 positions matching TRBD2. Looked up from germline, CDR1 is LNHDA and CDR2 is SQIVND (reference sequence). This CDR3 comprises 14 residues. Trimming at V came to 5 bases and at J to 2 bases, leaving 2 bases not matched to a gene.

The chain uses TRBV7-8 and TRBJ2-3; TRBD1 agrees at 7 bases. Per the germline V gene, CDR1 is SGHVS and CDR2 is FQNEAQ. Trimming removed 5 bases from V and 4 bases from J; junction bases left unmatched: 9. The CDR3 runs to 15 residues. CDR3: CASSPRQGVADTQYF. CDR3 nucleotides: TGTGCCAGCAGCCCCCGACAGGGCGTAGCAGATACGCAGTATTTT. The entire variable domain, with the rest obtained from reference TRBV7-8 and TRBJ2-3, is as follows: GAGVSQSPRYKVAKRGQDVALRCDPISGHVSLFWYQQALGQGPEFLTYFQNEAQLDKSGLPSDRFFAERPEGSVSTLKIQRTQQEDSAVYLCASSPRQGVADTQYFGPGTRLTVL.

The chain has TRBV11-3 and TRBJ2-6; D is unclear. Germline lookup yields CDR1 SGHNT and CDR2 YENEEA. V was trimmed by 4 bases and J by 3 bases, leaving 16 bases between them. This CDR3 comprises 17 residues. The CDR3 region has the DNA TGTGCCAGCAGCTCTCTCTCTTCCTCCGGTGGGGCCAACGTCCTGACTTTC. It specifies CASSSLSSSGGANVLTF.

The V call is TRBV7-5, the J call TRBJ2-1; the table's D call of TRBD2 was not tested on the DNA. TRBV7-5 corresponds to a pseudogene. CDR3 length: 14 amino acids. This CDR3 is CASSPRGASNEQFF. The CDR3 DNA reads TGTGCCAGCAGCCCACGGGGGGCCTCCAATGAGCAGTTCTTC.

The V call is TRBV7-4, the J call TRBJ2-7; D is perhaps TRBD2 (6 bases). Per germline, CDR1 SGHVT and CDR2 SQSDAQ. Deletions cut 4 bases from V and 2 bases from J, with 12 bases between. The CDR3 loop spans 14 amino acids. The CDR3 spells CASSYSRGTYEQYF. CDR3 DNA sequence: TGTGCCAGCAGCTACTCCCGCGGGACCTACGAGCAGTACTTC.